Following are 8 T cell receptor beta chains from one sample sequenced in a study of blood T cells in healthy people across ages. The second PCR ran about 6 to 12 cycles with a sample-barcoded 5' primer and J-beta primers. TCRdb reprocessed the 5' RACE reads with MiXCR, giving one entry per CDR3 protein. Of approximately 690,000 distinct CDR3 sequences in the sample, 35% to 50% were seen once. The sample consisted of blood. These receptors came from a man at least 80 years old in good health.

The genes are TRBV4-2 and TRBJ2-5; weak D call: TRBD2 (6 bases). Germline V gene data show CDR1 as LGHNA and CDR2 as YNFKEQ. The CDR3 length is 14 residues. V lost 4 bases, J lost 6 bases, and 15 bases lay in between. The DNA for the CDR3 is TGTGCCAGCAGCCGAAGCGGGCAAAAACAGACCCAGTACTTC. As protein: CASSRSGQKQTQYF.

This clonotype occurred a few times. This chain links TRBV7-8 with TRBJ2-5; D is unclear. Germline values: CDR1 SGHVS, CDR2 FQNEAQ. The CDR3 sequence is 15 residues long. Trimming left V 5 bases short and J 5 bases short, with 18 bases between. The chain's CDR3 is CASSEQTLSGETQYF. The CDR3 DNA follows: TGTGCCAGCAGCGAACAAACTTTGAGTGGGGAGACCCAGTACTTC.

The rearrangement uses TRBV6-2 or TRBV6-3 and TRBJ2-1; no clear D. Trimming shortened V by 6 bases and J by 6 bases, and 21 bases separated the two germline ends. The CDR3 consists of 16 residues. Germline CDR1 reads MNHEY; CDR2 reads SVGEGT. The DNA of the CDR3 is TGTGCCAGCAGACGCAACGACGGAAACTCAATCAATGAGCAGTTCTTC. Its translation: CASRRNDGNSINEQFF.

This clonotype has only a few counts. The CDR3 here is CSARQGLEGYTF. CDR3 nucleotides: TGCAGTGCTAGACAGGGTTTAGAGGGCTACACCTTC. J is TRBJ1-2 and V is TRBV20-1; maybe TRBD1 (5 bases). This CDR3 has 12 residues. From germline, CDR1 is DFQATT and CDR2 SNEGSKA (reference sequence). Trimming shortened V by 2 bases and J by 8 bases, and 12 bases separated the two germline ends.

This clonotype occurred a few times. DNA of the CDR3: TGTGCCAGCAGCTTAGCTGATAGCGGGAGGCTCTACGAGCAGTACTTC. Translated: CASSLADSGRLYEQYF. The J gene is TRBJ2-7, the V gene TRBV7-6; 10 bases are shared with TRBD2. CDR3 length: 16 amino acids. Germline V gene sequence: CDR1 SGHVS, CDR2 FNYEAQ. The junction had 5 bases not matched to a gene; V was cut back by 0 bases and J by 3 bases.

This clonotype was observed a handful of times. The chain recombines TRBV6-2 or TRBV6-3 with TRBJ2-1; unclear D gene. Trimming took off 4 bases at V and 6 bases at J, with 7 bases between the two ends. The germline V gene has CDR1 MNHEY and CDR2 SVGEGT. The CDR3 spans 12 residues. The CDR3 region has the DNA TGTGCCAGCAGTTCCTCTGCCAATGAGCAGTTCTTC. Its translation: CASSSSANEQFF.

This sequence joins TRBV4-2 and TRBJ2-2, with 9 bases matching TRBD2. This CDR3 is 17 amino acids long. Trimming took 1 base from V and 7 from J; bases not matched to a gene: 10. Germline CDR1 is LGHNA and CDR2 is YNFKEQ. CDR3 sequence (DNA): TGTGCCAGCAGCCAAGTCGTAGCTAGCGGGGCCGGCGGGGAGCTGTTTTTT. Its translation: CASSQVVASGAGGELFF.

V gene TRBV28 combines with J gene TRBJ2-1; D perhaps matches TRBD2 (5 bases). Germline V gives CDR1 MDHEN, CDR2 SYDVKM. Trimming took 5 bases from V and 9 from J, leaving 11 bases between them. This CDR3 is 12 amino acids long. The CDR3 nucleotides are TGTGCCAGCAGTCGATCTGAGGGTGAGCAGTTCTTC. Protein: CASSRSEGEQFF.